Below, 13 T cell receptor beta chains from the same sample are listed, as sequenced in a study of T-cell reconstitution after alpha-beta-depleted transplantation in children. Preparation of the TCRbeta library was carried out with unique molecular identifiers. MiXCR, run by TCRdb on the PCR reads, gives a single entry per CDR3 protein. The sample lists about 17,000 distinct CDR3 sequences; roughly 5.3% were seen once. Specimen: PBMCs, collected before TCRalphabeta/CD19-depleted stem cell transplant. Every receptor here comes from a boy aged 5-17 years with acute lymphoblastic leukemia, due to receive a stem cell transplant.

Many counts were recorded for this clonotype. The rearrangement joins TRBV7-9 to TRBJ2-1; D remains unclear. The CDR3 totals 15 residues. Between the trimmed V and J ends, which lost 3 bases and 0 bases, there was a span of 9 bases. The germline V gene encodes CDR1 SEHNR and CDR2 FQNEAQ (reference sequence). The CDR3 coding sequence is TGTGCCAGCAGCTTGGGATTATCCTCCTACAATGAGCAGTTCTTC. Translated: CASSLGLSSYNEQFF. Full variable domain (outside the CDR3, taken from reference TRBV7-9 and TRBJ2-1): DTGVSQNPRHKITKRGQNVTFRCDPISEHNRLYWYRQTLGQGPEFLTYFQNEAQLEKSRLLSDRFSAERPKGSFSTLEIQRTEQGDSAMYLCASSLGLSSYNEQFFGPGTRLTVL.

J is TRBJ2-1 and V is TRBV19, with D perhaps matching TRBD2 (6 bases). V lost 5 bases, J lost 10 bases, and 12 bases lay in between. Germline loops: CDR1 LNHDA, CDR2 SQIVND (reference sequence). This CDR3 is 12 amino acids long. CDR3 residues: CASSPSGLEQFF. The CDR3 region has the DNA TGTGCCAGTAGTCCCTCGGGACTGGAGCAGTTCTTC.

This clonotype was picked up many times. The J gene is TRBJ1-1, the V gene TRBV28; weak D call: TRBD1 (5 bases). Deletions cut 6 bases from V and 5 bases from J, with 16 bases between. Germline V lookup: CDR1 MDHEN, CDR2 SYDVKM. CDR3 length: 14 residues. The chain's CDR3 is CASSYPGSRTEAFF. Here the CDR3 DNA reads TGTGCCAGCAGCTACCCAGGGTCCCGGACTGAAGCTTTCTTT.

This clonotype has at least ten counts. V gene TRBV6-4 combines with J gene TRBJ2-3; D may be TRBD2 (5 bases). Germline assignment: CDR1 MRHNA and CDR2 SNTAGT. The CDR3 covers 14 residues. V was shortened by 6 bases and J by 4 bases, with 14 bases between the two germline ends. In nucleotides, the CDR3 is TGTGCCAGCAGGCCGACGATAGCGTCAGATACGCAGTATTTT. Translation gives CASRPTIASDTQYF.

The sample holds many counts of this clonotype. V gene TRBV29-1 combines with J gene TRBJ2-7; 8 bases fit TRBD2. The CDR3 extends over 14 amino acids. The J segment lost 1 base and the V segment lost 7 bases, leaving 9 bases of the junction unmatched. The V gene's germline CDR1 is SQVTM and CDR2 ANQGSEA. Here the CDR3 reads CSGLLAGRSYEQYF. The CDR3 DNA reads TGCAGCGGGCTTTTAGCGGGGCGTTCCTACGAGCAGTACTTC.

In this sample, this clonotype turned up many times. The gene calls are TRBV2 and TRBJ2-7; tentative D call: TRBD2 (6 bases). V dropped 6 bases and J dropped 4 bases, with 10 bases sitting between them. Germline CDR1 and CDR2: SNHLY and FYNNEI. CDR3 size: 12 residues. CDR3 nucleotides: TGTGCCAGCAGAACCCTAGCGTACGAGCAGTACTTC. Translating it yields CASRTLAYEQYF. The variable domain in full, with the rest retrieved from reference TRBV2 and TRBJ2-7, is EPEVTQTPSHQVTQMGQEVILRCVPISNHLYFYWYRQILGQKVEFLVSFYNNEISEKSEIFDDQFSVERPDGSNFTLKIRSTKLEDSAMYFCASRTLAYEQYFGPGTRLTVT.

This clonotype is deemed medium-sized. The rearrangement uses TRBV12-3 or TRBV12-4 and TRBJ1-2; D gene unclear. The CDR3 covers 9 residues. V lost 7 bases to trimming and J lost 14 bases, with 11 bases between them. The CDR3 reads CASTPDRTF. The CDR3 bases are TGTGCCAGCACCCCCGACCGAACCTTC.

At least ten counts were recorded for this clonotype. The V and J genes are TRBV7-2 and TRBJ1-2; 8 bases map to TRBD1. Germline V gene lookup returns CDR1 SGHTA and CDR2 FQGNSA. V was pared by 2 bases and J by 8 bases, with 10 bases of the junction left unmatched. CDR3 size: 15 residues. CDR3 amino acids: CASSLTGQGGGGYTF. In DNA, the CDR3 is TGTGCCAGCAGCTTAACCGGACAGGGAGGTGGGGGCTACACCTTC.

This clonotype has ten or more counts. The chain employs TRBV14 and TRBJ1-2; D may be TRBD1 (6 bases). The germline V gene has CDR1 SGHDN and CDR2 FVKESK. This CDR3 comprises 15 residues. The ends were cut back, 2 bases at V and 7 bases at J, with 17 bases in the middle. The CDR3, as DNA: TGTGCCAGCAGCCAATTGCAGGGGATTCAGTTTGGCTACACCTTC. Its translation is CASSQLQGIQFGYTF.

This clonotype was seen at least ten times. The V and J genes are TRBV21-1 and TRBJ2-3; TRBD1 reflects the table's D call only, with no check against the DNA. TRBV21-1 is a documented pseudogene. The CDR3 loop spans 17 amino acids. The CDR3 spells CASSKSDQPGGTDTQYF. The CDR3, as DNA: TGTGCCAGCAGCAAATCCGACCAGCCGGGGGGCACAGATACGCAGTATTTT.

This clonotype has at least ten counts. The DNA of the CDR3 is TGTGCCAGCAGCACCTTGGGTCTTGTGGTCGAGACCCAGTACTTC. The encoded protein is CASSTLGLVVETQYF. The chain recombines TRBV2 with TRBJ2-5, with D unresolved. This CDR3 region has 15 residues. Germline V gene lookup returns CDR1 SNHLY and CDR2 FYNNEI. Trimming cost V 6 bases and J 5 bases, with 19 bases left between them.

This clonotype came up many times. The CDR3: CASSTTGYTYEQYF. The CDR3 DNA reads as TGTGCCAGCAGTACTACAGGATATACCTACGAGCAGTACTTC. J is TRBJ2-7 and V is TRBV12-3 or TRBV12-4; D is perhaps TRBD1 (5 bases). The CDR3 has 14 residues. Trimming removed 5 bases from V and 2 bases from J, with 13 bases in between.

This clonotype counts as medium-sized. V is TRBV4-2 and J is TRBJ2-1; maybe TRBD2 (5 bases). V lost 2 bases and J lost 8, with 19 bases in between. This CDR3 is built from 16 residues. CDR1 and CDR2 (germline): LGHNA, YNFKEQ. The CDR3, as DNA: TGTGCCAGCAGCCAACAGCTAGCAGGTTATTACCATGAGCAGTTCTTC. Protein: CASSQQLAGYYHEQFF.